Described below is a single T cell receptor beta chain sequence and its context. Other DNA sequences in this specimen translate into the identical CDR3. The sample originates from a study of T cell changes during pregnancy in multiple sclerosis. Profiling relied on immunoSEQ multiplex PCR, and the TCRdb table lists in-frame clones only, not all of them. The sample carries fewer than 45,000 clones, more than 75% recorded once. The germline V gene has CDR1 DFQATT and CDR2 SNEGSKA (reference sequence). The V and J ends lost 6 bases and 4 bases respectively, with 3 bases between them. This CDR3 has 9 amino acids.

Sequenced here: CD8+ T cells from peripheral blood mononuclear cells, sampled in the third trimester of pregnancy. The sequence was obtained from a female donor with multiple sclerosis, enrolled in a pregnancy study. The V and J genes are TRBV20-1 and TRBJ1-2; D remains unclear. CDR3 DNA: TGCAGTGCCTTCTATGGCTACACCTTC. Translation: CSAFYGYTF.